The 25 T cell receptor beta chains reported below all come from one sample, sequenced in a study of vaccination and CD4 T cells after COVID-19. MiXCR, run by TCRdb on the PCR reads, gives a single entry per CDR3 protein. The sample lists tens of thousands of distinct CDR3 sequences; about 47% were seen once. The sample's time point: late sampling 161 to 241 days after vaccination in a few convalescent patients. The sequenced sample was CD4+ T cells from blood, obtained about 7 months after SARS-CoV-2 vaccination. These receptors all come from a human donor who had recovered from COVID-19.

This clonotype has a handful of counts. V and J are TRBV20-1 and TRBJ2-3; weak D call: TRBD2 (6 bases). This CDR3 has 18 amino acids. CDR1 DFQATT and CDR2 SNEGSKA come from the germline V gene (reference sequence). Trimming pared 0 bases from V and 3 bases from J, leaving 22 bases between. The CDR3 here is CSARDLRDPRGETDTQYF. DNA of the CDR3: TGCAGTGCTAGAGATCTGCGGGACCCTCGGGGCGAAACAGATACGCAGTATTTT.

This clonotype came up a few times. This rearrangement joins TRBV24-1 to TRBJ2-2; a weak D match, TRBD2 (6 bases). There are 15 residues in the CDR3. The germline gives CDR1 KGHDR, CDR2 SFDVKD. V shed 1 base and J shed 7 bases, with 12 bases lying between them. CDR3 protein: CATSDFTGRHGELFF. The CDR3 DNA reads TGTGCCACCAGTGATTTTACGGGGAGGCACGGGGAGCTGTTTTTT.

The chain employs TRBV20-1 and TRBJ2-6, with D unclear. Trimming cost V 5 bases and J 0 bases, with 17 bases left between them. The CDR3 length is 17 residues. In germline, CDR1 is DFQATT, CDR2 SNEGSKA (reference sequence). The CDR3 nucleotides are TGCAGTGCTTCCCCCCCCGCTAGGTTCTCTGGGGCCAACGTCCTGACTTTC. It translates to CSASPPARFSGANVLTF.

As to this clonotype: Lacking the conserved final phenylalanine or tryptophan, this CDR3 likely reflects a read error. This chain uses TRBV27 with TRBJ1-2, with D possibly TRBD1 on 5 matching bases. V was pared by 2 bases and J by 0 bases, with 10 bases between. CDR1 is MNHEY, CDR2 SMNVEV, per germline (reference sequence). CDR3 size: 15 residues. The CDR3 is CASSLRQPSNYGYTL. CDR3 bases: TGTGCCAGCAGTTTAAGACAGCCATCTAACTATGGCTACACCCTC.

The V and J genes are TRBV7-9 and TRBJ1-1; 8 nucleotides agree with TRBD1. Germline V lookup: CDR1 SEHNR, CDR2 FQNEAQ (reference sequence). The J segment lost 5 bases and the V segment lost 5 bases, leaving 7 bases of the junction unmatched. CDR3 size: 14 residues. In DNA, the CDR3 is TGTGCCAGCAGCCCCAGGGGGCGCCGTACTGAAGCTTTCTTT. It yields the protein CASSPRGRRTEAFF.

The rearrangement links TRBV6-4 to TRBJ2-5; 7 bases map to TRBD2. Trimming removed 5 bases from V and 4 bases from J; junction bases left unmatched: 4. CDR1 is MRHNA, CDR2 SNTAGT, per germline. The CDR3 is 13 amino acids. The CDR3 is CASSSGNRETQYF. CDR3 nucleotide sequence: TGTGCCAGCAGTAGCGGGAACAGAGAGACCCAGTACTTC.

The chain has TRBV7-2 and TRBJ2-2, with TRBD1 identical over 7 bases. The V segment lost 1 base and the J segment 2 bases; nucleotides outside the gene matches: 4. The CDR3 totals 16 residues. The germline CDR1 and CDR2 sequences are SGHTA and FQGNSA. CDR3 amino acids: CASSLVAGGNTGELFF. CDR3 bases: TGTGCCAGCAGCTTAGTTGCAGGGGGAAACACCGGGGAGCTGTTTTTT.

This clonotype was observed a few times. V and J are TRBV6-5 and TRBJ1-2; D might be TRBD1 (5 bases). Germline CDR1 and CDR2: MNHEY and SVGAGI. V lost 0 bases and J lost 4, with 9 bases in between. This CDR3 region has 14 residues. The CDR3 nucleotides read TGTGCCAGCAGTTACTCGAGGGGATCCTATGGCTACACCTTC. Translation: CASSYSRGSYGYTF.

This clonotype was recorded only once. The chain employs TRBV27 and TRBJ2-7; no clear D. The CDR3 contains 13 residues. Per germline, CDR1 MNHEY and CDR2 SMNVEV (reference sequence). The V end was cut by 4 bases, the J end by 2 bases, with 9 bases between. The CDR3 reads CASSSTVTYEQYF. The CDR3 DNA is TGTGCCAGCAGTTCGACTGTTACCTACGAGCAGTACTTC.

This chain links TRBV20-1 with TRBJ1-5, with D possibly TRBD1 on 6 matching bases. Trimming removed 1 base from V and 7 bases from J, with 17 bases in between. CDR1 DFQATT and CDR2 SNEGSKA come from the germline V gene (reference sequence). The CDR3 has 15 residues. In DNA form, the CDR3 reads TGCAGTGCTAGAGCCTCGACAGAAGGGGGACAGCCCCAGCATTTT. It codes for CSARASTEGGQPQHF.

This clonotype has just a few counts. The chain combines TRBV28 with TRBJ2-7; 7 bases map to TRBD1. Unmatched junction bases numbered 6, after V lost 3 bases and J lost 4 bases. Per germline, CDR1 MDHEN and CDR2 SYDVKM. There are 14 residues in the CDR3. CDR3 nucleotides: TGTGCCAGCAGTTTTAGCGTCAGGGGGTACGAGCAGTACTTC. Amino acids: CASSFSVRGYEQYF.

V gene TRBV7-8 combines with J gene TRBJ1-3; D uncertain. The CDR3 loop spans 14 amino acids. CDR1 and CDR2 from the germline V gene are SGHVS and FQNEAQ. The V and J ends lost 5 bases and 0 bases respectively, with 8 bases between them. The CDR3: CASSRRGSGNTIYF. The CDR3, as DNA: TGTGCCAGCAGCCGGCGGGGCTCTGGAAACACCATATATTTT.

This clonotype was seen a single time. The chain joins TRBV19 to TRBJ2-5; D unclear. The CDR3 length is 13 residues. The V gene's germline CDR1 is LNHDA and CDR2 SQIVND (reference sequence). V was pared by 5 bases and J by 2 bases, with 9 bases between. The chain's CDR3 is CASSESVQETQYF. In DNA form, the CDR3 reads TGTGCCAGTAGTGAGTCAGTGCAAGAGACCCAGTACTTC. The entire variable domain, with the rest obtained from reference TRBV19 and TRBJ2-5, is as follows: DGGITQSPKYLFRKEGQNVTLSCEQNLNHDAMYWYRQDPGQGLRLIYYSQIVNDFQKGDIAEGYSVSREKKESFPLTVTSAQKNPTAFYLCASSESVQETQYFGPGTRLLVL.

This chain joins TRBV20-1 and TRBJ2-5, with 12 bases aligning to TRBD2. CDR1 and CDR2 (germline): DFQATT, SNEGSKA (reference sequence). The CDR3 is made up of 16 amino acids. V gave up 5 bases and J gave up 2 bases; unmatched junction bases: 9. CDR3 sequence: CSAQSGTSGYQETQYF. CDR3 nucleotide sequence: TGCAGTGCTCAATCCGGGACTAGCGGGTATCAAGAGACCCAGTACTTC.

The chain is built from TRBV6-5 and TRBJ2-7; weak D call: TRBD2 (6 bases). Germline values: CDR1 MNHEY, CDR2 SVGAGI. CDR3 length equals 17 residues. Trimming removed 2 bases at V and 4 bases at J, with 21 bases between. The CDR3 DNA follows: TGTGCCAGCAGTTACCGCGGGGCGGCGGCCATCCCTTACGAGCAGTACTTC. Translation: CASSYRGAAAIPYEQYF.

This sequence joins TRBV27 and TRBJ2-3; 15 bases line up with TRBD2. The CDR3 is 18 residues long. Germline CDR1 is MNHEY and CDR2 is SMNVEV (reference sequence). V lost 3 bases and J lost 5; bases outside the gene matches: 9. CDR3 residues: CASSLERTSGRAGDTQYF. In nucleotides, the CDR3 is TGTGCCAGCAGTTTGGAAAGGACTAGCGGGAGGGCCGGAGATACGCAGTATTTT.

This clonotype was detected a few times. The genes are TRBV7-6 and TRBJ1-2; D ambiguous. The germline V and J ends were trimmed by 1 base and 2 bases, with 11 bases remaining between them. Germline lookup yields CDR1 SGHVS and CDR2 FNYEAQ. The CDR3 loop spans 15 amino acids. The CDR3 protein is CASSLGGSLNYGYTF. The DNA of the CDR3 is TGTGCCAGCAGCTTAGGAGGGAGTTTAAACTATGGCTACACCTTC.

This rearrangement joins TRBV30 to TRBJ2-1; no definite D call. Looked up from germline, CDR1 is GTSNPN and CDR2 is SVGIG (reference sequence). The CDR3 runs 10 residues. Trimming pared 5 bases from V and 10 bases from J, leaving 9 bases between. CDR3 in amino acids: CAWGVAEQFF. The CDR3 DNA follows: TGTGCCTGGGGGGTCGCGGAGCAGTTCTTC.

This clonotype appeared once. The chain recombines TRBV20-1 with TRBJ2-1; the D gene is possibly TRBD2 (5 bases). CDR1 DFQATT and CDR2 SNEGSKA come from the germline V gene (reference sequence). There are 15 residues in the CDR3. V lost 6 bases and J 0 bases, leaving 15 bases between the germline ends. CDR3 residues: CSAEDFSSSYNEQFF. The CDR3 DNA is TGCAGTGCCGAGGACTTCTCCTCCTCCTACAATGAGCAGTTCTTC.

The chain joins TRBV7-9 to TRBJ2-5; TRBD2 agrees at 7 bases. The ends lost 6 bases at V and 3 bases at J; junction bases unmatched: 4. Germline CDR1 and CDR2: SEHNR and FQNEAQ (reference sequence). The CDR3 totals 13 residues. This chain's CDR3 is CASRLASEETQYF. In DNA form, the CDR3 reads TGTGCCAGCAGACTAGCGTCGGAAGAGACCCAGTACTTC.

This chain uses TRBV12-3 or TRBV12-4 with TRBJ2-1; 7 nucleotides match TRBD1. The CDR3 covers 15 residues. V shed 6 bases, J shed 0 bases, and the junction held 5 bases outside the gene matches. CDR3 DNA sequence: TGTGCCAGCAGCTACAGGGGTAGCTCCTACAATGAGCAGTTCTTC. Encoded protein: CASSYRGSSYNEQFF.

On this clonotype: Because it lacks the conserved phenylalanine or tryptophan at the end, this CDR3 is likely a read error. The CDR3 coding sequence is TGCAGTGCTAGACTTCTAGCGGGAGGGCTGGGGCAGTACCTC. Translating gives CSARLLAGGLGQYL. J is TRBJ2-7 and V is TRBV20-1; 12 bases fit TRBD2. Germline V gives CDR1 DFQATT, CDR2 SNEGSKA (reference sequence). The CDR3 runs to 14 residues. With V trimmed by 2 bases and J by 9 bases, 8 bases remained unmatched.

This clonotype is a singleton in its sample. For the CDR3, the DNA is TGTGCCAGTACAAATAGGGCAGGGATAATCCACGAGCAGTACTTC. It codes for CASTNRAGIIHEQYF. The chain employs TRBV11-3 and TRBJ2-7; TRBD1 is a possible D gene (5 bases). The CDR3 length is 15 residues. The germline gives CDR1 SGHNT, CDR2 YENEEA. Trimming removed 9 bases from V and 5 bases from J, with 23 bases in between.

This clonotype was seen a few times. The chain combines TRBV6-1 with TRBJ2-7; 8 bases agree with TRBD1. The CDR3 sequence is 11 residues long. CDR1 is MNHNS, CDR2 SASEGT, per germline. Trimming took 10 bases from V and 5 from J; bases not matched to a gene: 4. CDR3 sequence reads: CAIGQGDEQYF. DNA for the CDR3: TGTGCCATCGGACAGGGCGACGAGCAGTACTTC.

This chain links TRBV20-1 with TRBJ2-7, with 10 bases identical to TRBD1. The ends lost 3 bases at V and 6 bases at J; junction bases unmatched: 8. The germline CDR1 and CDR2 sequences are DFQATT and SNEGSKA (reference sequence). The CDR3 length is 14 residues. Here the CDR3 reads CSARRTGGFGEQYF. The CDR3 nucleotides read TGCAGTGCTAGGCGGACAGGGGGATTTGGCGAGCAGTACTTC.